This is a list of T cell receptor beta chains from one sample in a study of T cells in Graves' hyperthyroidism and ophthalmopathy. From the multiplex PCR reads, TCRdb called clonotypes with MiXCR, one entry per CDR3 protein. The table has under 350,000 distinct CDR3 sequences, 15% to 20% seen once. The sequenced material came from blood. Every receptor here comes from a woman between 50 and 59 years old with Graves' hyperthyroidism. The conserved cysteine and the conserved F or W are not part of the CDR3 here. The order of the fields is V gene, D gene, J gene, CDR3 protein. A D gene is named only where the DNA matches it firmly.

v_gene: TRBV6-2/TRBV6-3; d_gene: TRBD2; j_gene: TRBJ2-3; CDR3aa: ASSYRSRLAGADTQY
v_gene: TRBV12-3/TRBV12-4; d_gene: .; j_gene: TRBJ2-2; CDR3aa: ASRNGQNPITGELF
v_gene: TRBV18; d_gene: .; j_gene: TRBJ2-5; CDR3aa: ASSPSRLETQY
v_gene: TRBV27; d_gene: TRBD1; j_gene: TRBJ2-3; CDR3aa: ASSLKGQGSHTQY
v_gene: TRBV11-2; d_gene: TRBD2; j_gene: TRBJ2-2; CDR3aa: ASSFSGGSPGELF
v_gene: TRBV7-9; d_gene: .; j_gene: TRBJ2-5; CDR3aa: ASSSLRGAETQY
v_gene: TRBV13; d_gene: .; j_gene: TRBJ1-2; CDR3aa: ASSVAQGRGYT
v_gene: TRBV12-3/TRBV12-4; d_gene: .; j_gene: TRBJ2-1; CDR3aa: ASSLGGGPTISYNEQF
v_gene: TRBV2; d_gene: .; j_gene: TRBJ2-2; CDR3aa: ASSEQGTTGELF
v_gene: TRBV18; d_gene: .; j_gene: TRBJ2-7; CDR3aa: ASSANTPDGDEQY
v_gene: TRBV7-9; d_gene: .; j_gene: TRBJ2-5; CDR3aa: ASSPIQGWETQY
v_gene: TRBV6-1; d_gene: .; j_gene: TRBJ2-7; CDR3aa: ASSARDSSYEQY
v_gene: TRBV19; d_gene: .; j_gene: TRBJ2-2; CDR3aa: ATNPSHSAGELF
v_gene: TRBV27; d_gene: .; j_gene: TRBJ2-1; CDR3aa: ASIWGGDNYNEQF
v_gene: TRBV2; d_gene: TRBD1; j_gene: TRBJ1-2; CDR3aa: ASIPDRENGYT
v_gene: TRBV3-1; d_gene: .; j_gene: TRBJ2-1; CDR3aa: ASSQDGDSLAGSSYNEQF
v_gene: TRBV12-3/TRBV12-4; d_gene: .; j_gene: TRBJ1-1; CDR3aa: ACSPQGVMNTEAF
v_gene: TRBV4-1; d_gene: TRBD2; j_gene: TRBJ2-2; CDR3aa: ASSQEAGTSGYTGELF
v_gene: TRBV13; d_gene: .; j_gene: TRBJ2-7; CDR3aa: ASSPRGPGEQY
v_gene: TRBV28; d_gene: TRBD2; j_gene: TRBJ2-5; CDR3aa: ASSWLAGVRETQY
v_gene: TRBV9; d_gene: TRBD2; j_gene: TRBJ2-1; CDR3aa: ASSAGGLAYNEQF
v_gene: TRBV7-9; d_gene: .; j_gene: TRBJ2-1; CDR3aa: ASSPRGGANEQF
v_gene: TRBV12-3/TRBV12-4; d_gene: .; j_gene: TRBJ1-1; CDR3aa: ASSVTGTGTEAF
v_gene: TRBV7-3; d_gene: .; j_gene: TRBJ2-6; CDR3aa: ASSLRSGESGANVLT
v_gene: TRBV30; d_gene: TRBD2; j_gene: TRBJ2-1; CDR3aa: AWSGSTSVYNEQF
v_gene: TRBV28; d_gene: TRBD1; j_gene: TRBJ1-5; CDR3aa: ASSLMRGQGLGSNQPQH
v_gene: TRBV7-8; d_gene: .; j_gene: TRBJ2-7; CDR3aa: ASSLSAGTLYEQY